This note documents a single T cell receptor (beta chain) sequence. The entry originates in a study of blood T cell repertoires in COVID-19. Study context: Specimens from acute and convalescent COVID-19 originated in the United States, Italy and Spain. T cells, B-cell-depleted T cells, or PBMCs supplied cDNA or gDNA.

CDR1 and CDR2 from the germline V gene are MNHEY and SMNVEV (reference sequence). The CDR3 sequence is 16 residues long. Deletions cut 4 bases from V and 4 bases from J, with 18 bases between. Authors' methods: Estimation of nucleated cell counts relied on the amplification of reference gene primers. Sequenced by immunoSEQ multiplex PCR; TCRdb stores in-frame clones only, minus some. That table furnishes V, J and clone size, whereas the DNA furnished D and trimming. In the table there are approximately 340,000 clones, 80% to 90% of which are singletons. During active infection, Seattle patients enrolled and were then monitored through disease.

Source material: peripheral blood. The TCR comes from a man aged 25-40 years with COVID-19, enrolled during active disease. The chain has TRBV27 and TRBJ2-3; tentative D call: TRBD2 (5 bases). CDR3 bases: TGTGCCAGCAGTTCCCTGGGCCAGCGGATCGCAGATACGCAGTATTTT. This codes for CASSSLGQRIADTQYF.